A selection of T cell receptor beta chains follows, all from one sample in a study of quantifying T cell responses using KT2 cells. TCRdb re-called the UMI-ligation and nested PCR reads with MiXCR, one entry per CDR3 protein. The sample holds 25,000 to 35,000 distinct CDR3 sequences; less than 7.5% are singletons and the top ten take more than 15%. The sequencing input was PBMCs spiked with cells of the T cell clone KT2. These receptors all come from a human donor. The CDR3 runs from the conserved cysteine through the conserved F or W. The order of the fields is J gene, V gene, D gene, clone size, CDR3 protein, CDR3 DNA. The D gene is left open where the match is weak. Only part of the rows carry a size: once, few, many, or a class if the clone is expanded.

TRBJ1-2,TRBV12-3/TRBV12-4,TRBD1,few,CASSTNRGHPNYGYTF,TGTGCCAGCAGTACTAACAGGGGGCATCCTAACTATGGCTACACCTTC
TRBJ2-7,TRBV5-1,TRBD1,NA,CASSLGGTGDYEQYF,TGCGCCAGCAGCCTGGGGGGGACAGGGGACTACGAGCAGTACTTC
TRBJ2-7,TRBV2,TRBD2,few,CASSDGRARSYEQYF,TGTGCCAGCAGTGATGGGAGGGCCCGGTCCTACGAGCAGTACTTC
TRBJ1-1,TRBV4-1,NA,many,CASSQEKAGMNTEAFF,TGCGCCAGCAGCCAAGAAAAAGCGGGAATGAACACTGAAGCTTTCTTT
TRBJ2-3,TRBV10-3,TRBD2,many,CAILAGGTDTQYF,TGTGCCATCCTCGCGGGGGGCACAGATACGCAGTATTTT
TRBJ1-4,TRBV20-1,NA,many,CSASARDTIEKLFF,TGCAGTGCTAGCGCCCGGGACACTATTGAAAAACTGTTTTTT
TRBJ2-1,TRBV3-1,NA,many,CASSQDSGTYNEQFF,TGTGCCAGCAGCCAAGATTCGGGAACCTACAATGAGCAGTTCTTC
TRBJ1-1,TRBV7-2,NA,many,CASSLARTPEAFF,TGTGCCAGCAGCTTAGCCCGGACACCTGAAGCTTTCTTT
TRBJ2-1,TRBV24-1,NA,NA,CATSDHTTYNEQFF,TGTGCCACCAGTGACCATACAACGTACAATGAGCAGTTCTTC
TRBJ2-7,TRBV6-1,NA,few,CASSEGVGPGLARQYF,TGTGCCAGCAGTGAAGGAGTGGGGCCCGGTTTGGCCCGGCAGTACTTC
TRBJ2-1,TRBV5-1,TRBD1,NA,CASSKGQGVGNEQFF,TGCGCCAGCAGTAAGGGACAGGGAGTAGGGAATGAGCAGTTCTTC
TRBJ1-2,TRBV28,TRBD1,many,CASSLPGTGGDYGYTF,TGTGCCAGCAGTTTACCAGGGACAGGGGGCGACTATGGCTACACCTTC
TRBJ2-5,TRBV5-1,TRBD1,few,CASSYRQGAGETQYF,TGCGCCAGCAGCTACCGACAGGGGGCCGGGGAGACCCAGTACTTC
TRBJ1-1,TRBV4-1,NA,many,CASSQDRGKMPRVMAFF,TGCGCCAGCAGCCAAGATCGGGGGAAGATGCCTAGAGTAATGGCTTTCTTT
TRBJ2-1,TRBV2,TRBD2,few,CASRRSGGHNEQFF,TGTGCCAGCAGACGTAGCGGGGGGCACAATGAGCAGTTCTTC
TRBJ1-1,TRBV25-1,NA,many,CASSEYGNANTEAFF,TGTGCCAGCAGTGAATATGGAAATGCGAACACTGAAGCTTTCTTT